The sequence of this TCR beta chain was determined in a study of T-cell memory formation after mild COVID-19. Unmatched junction bases numbered 21, after V lost 6 bases and J lost 5 bases. CDR1 and CDR2 from the germline V gene are SSHAT and FNYEAQ (reference sequence). CDR3 size: 21 residues. This clonotype has a single count. With constant-segment primers, 5'RACE yielded cDNA libraries of TCR alpha and TCR beta that carried sample barcodes and UMIs. TCRdb called the 5' RACE reads again in MiXCR, with one record for every CDR3 protein. The sample holds roughly 150,000 distinct CDR3 sequences, more than 12% seen once.

This sequence originates from an adult woman who had mild COVID-19 (a few samples of this study predate the infection). Cell type and time point are not known. Sequencing was done on a sample of PBMCs or a T cell subset sorted from them (not recorded which). The V and J genes are TRBV7-7 and TRBJ2-5; 16 nucleotides agree with TRBD2. The CDR3 DNA reads TGTGCCAGCAGGCCCGCGGTCCGACCGGGACTAGCGGGGGGGCTCTGGGAGACCCAGTACTTC. Translating it yields CASRPAVRPGLAGGLWETQYF. Complete variable domain (other parts from reference TRBV7-7 and TRBJ2-5): GAGVSQSPRYKVTKRGQDVTLRCDPISSHATLYWYQQALGQGPEFLTYFNYEAQPDKSGLPSDRFSAERPEGSISTLTIQRTEQRDSAMYRCASRPAVRPGLAGGLWETQYFGPGTRLLVL.